One and the same sample provided the 16 T cell receptor beta chains below, sequenced in a study of early T cells in non-severe SARS-CoV-2 infection. TCRdb re-called the 5' RACE reads through MiXCR, storing one row per CDR3 protein. The table lists 65,000 to 70,000 distinct CDR3 sequences, roughly an eighth of them singletons, with 1.5% to 2% in the top ten. Sequencing input: whole blood. These TCRs come from an adult who was a healthcare worker with PCR-confirmed SARS-CoV-2 infection or an uninfected control (not recorded which).

This clonotype was seen only a few times. CDR3 sequence: CSARPGQSTYGYTF. The DNA of the CDR3 is TGCAGTGCTCGCCCGGGACAGTCTACCTATGGCTACACCTTC. The rearrangement joins TRBV20-1 to TRBJ1-2, with 7 bases that match TRBD1. Germline V gene data show CDR1 as DFQATT and CDR2 as SNEGSKA (reference sequence). With V trimmed by 5 bases and J by 4 bases, 10 bases remained unmatched. The CDR3 runs 14 residues.

This clonotype was picked up many times. This chain uses TRBV12-3 or TRBV12-4 with TRBJ1-1; 9 bases align to TRBD1. J lost 6 bases, V lost 3 bases, and 8 bases had no gene match. This CDR3 is 15 amino acids long. CDR3 sequence reads: CASSLTGGLSAEAFF. The CDR3 DNA reads as TGTGCCAGCAGTTTGACAGGGGGGTTGAGCGCTGAAGCTTTCTTT.

This clonotype was detected only a few times. This chain connects TRBV6-6 to TRBJ2-7, with TRBD2 matching over 12 bases. The length of the CDR3 is 15 residues. The germline gives CDR1 MNHNY, CDR2 SVGAGI (reference sequence). J lost 1 base, V lost 5 bases, and 3 bases had no gene match. The CDR3 spells CASSRTSGDSYEQYF. The CDR3 coding sequence is TGTGCCAGCAGTAGGACTAGCGGGGATTCCTACGAGCAGTACTTC.

This clonotype was seen a few times. V usage is TRBV6-1 and J usage is TRBJ1-3, with D hard to call. V dropped 6 bases and J dropped 1 base, with 13 bases sitting between them. CDR1 and CDR2 (germline): MNHNS, SASEGT. The CDR3 spans 15 residues. The CDR3 region has the DNA TGTGCCAGCAGGGAGACGGGTTCTTCTGGAAACACCATATATTTT. Translating it yields CASRETGSSGNTIYF.

The chain joins TRBV20-1 to TRBJ1-2; D gene uncertain. CDR3 length: 14 amino acids. The germline V gene encodes CDR1 DFQATT and CDR2 SNEGSKA (reference sequence). Between the trimmed V and J ends, which lost 0 bases and 2 bases, there was a span of 10 bases. For the CDR3, the DNA is TGCAGTGCTAGAGATCGGCTCCAAAACTATGGCTACACCTTC. This encodes CSARDRLQNYGYTF.

Comments on this clonotype: This may be a read error: a much more frequent sequence differs by one nucleotide. The V gene is TRBV11-2, the J gene TRBJ2-5; D might be TRBD1 (5 bases). Germline V lookup: CDR1 SGHAT, CDR2 FQNNGV. The CDR3 consists of 14 residues. CDR3 residues: CAGSLGRAQETQYF. The CDR3 bases are TGTGCCGGCAGCTTAGGCAGGGCCCAAGAGACCCAGTACTTC. Full variable domain (outside the CDR3, taken from reference TRBV11-2 and TRBJ2-5): EAGVAQSPRYKIIEKRQSVAFWCNPISGHATLYWYQQILGQGPKLLIQFQNNGVVDDSQLPKDRFSAERLKGVDSTLKIQPAKLEDSAVYLCAGSLGRAQETQYFGPGTRLLVL.

There are a few counts of this clonotype. The rearrangement links TRBV5-1 to TRBJ2-1; 7 bases map to TRBD1. This CDR3 has 14 amino acids. Germline trimming cut 2 bases from V and 5 bases from J; bases unmatched to any gene: 4. Germline assignment: CDR1 SGHRS and CDR2 YFSETQ. CDR3 loop: CASSFKGADNEQFF. Written as DNA, the CDR3 is TGCGCCAGCAGCTTCAAGGGGGCTGACAATGAGCAGTTCTTC.

This clonotype came up many times. The chain carries TRBV19 and TRBJ2-6; D is ambiguous. The CDR3 consists of 15 residues. CDR1 is LNHDA, CDR2 SQIVND, per germline (reference sequence). Between the trimmed V and J ends, which lost 7 bases and 2 bases, there was a span of 12 bases. The CDR3 region has the DNA TGTGCCAGTACCTACGACGGAACTGGGGCCAACGTCCTGACTTTC. Protein product: CASTYDGTGANVLTF.

Many counts were recorded for this clonotype. V gene TRBV3-1 combines with J gene TRBJ1-5, with 8 bases aligning to TRBD1. CDR1 is LGHDT and CDR2 is YNNKEL in the germline V gene (reference sequence). This CDR3 is 15 amino acids long. J was trimmed by 3 bases and V by 4 bases; bases with no gene match: 5. CDR3 in DNA: TGTGCCAGCAGCCTAACAGGGGGTGACAATCAGCCCCAGCATTTT. Its protein product is CASSLTGGDNQPQHF.

The CDR3 coding sequence is TGTGCCAGCTCCCTTGGTAGCGGGGGCCCCACCGGGGAGCTGTTTTTT. Residues: CASSLGSGGPTGELFF. This chain uses TRBV18 with TRBJ2-2; 9 bases are shared with TRBD2. The V gene's germline CDR1 is KGHSH and CDR2 LQKENI. Losses at the gene ends were 6 bases for V and 4 bases for J; bases not matched to a gene: 9. This CDR3 is built from 16 residues.

This clonotype turned up a few times. The rearrangement links TRBV5-6 to TRBJ2-7; D not certain. The CDR3 covers 13 residues. Germline V gene data show CDR1 as SGHDT and CDR2 as YYEEEE. The V end lost 1 base, the J end lost 6 bases, and 11 bases lay between the germline ends. The CDR3 loop reads CASSLCEVCEQYF. The CDR3 region has the DNA TGTGCCAGCAGCTTGTGTGAGGTATGCGAGCAGTACTTC.

The chain has TRBV7-2 and TRBJ1-4; the match to TRBD1 covers 7 bases. The CDR3 has 15 residues. V shed 1 base and J 5 bases; nucleotides not matched to a gene: 4. The V gene's germline CDR1 is SGHTA and CDR2 FQGNSA. The CDR3 loop reads CASSLGVTGNEKLFF. The CDR3 coding sequence is TGTGCCAGCAGCTTAGGAGTGACAGGGAATGAAAAACTGTTTTTT.

This clonotype was counted only a few times. This sequence joins TRBV20-1 and TRBJ2-1; TRBD1 might be the D (6 bases). This CDR3 comprises 14 residues. Germline V CDR1 and CDR2: DFQATT, SNEGSKA (reference sequence). Trimming pared 1 base from V and 6 bases from J, leaving 13 bases between. CDR3 protein: CSARAPLGGNEQFF. CDR3 DNA sequence: TGCAGTGCTAGAGCGCCCCTAGGGGGCAATGAGCAGTTCTTC.

This rearrangement joins TRBV9 to TRBJ1-3; 9 bases agree with TRBD1. The CDR3 is made up of 16 amino acids. V lost 3 bases, J lost 0 bases, and 4 bases stayed unmatched. The V gene's germline CDR1 is SGDLS and CDR2 YYNGEE. The CDR3 sequence: CASSATGGFSGNTIYF. The CDR3 region has the DNA TGTGCCAGCAGCGCCACAGGGGGCTTCTCTGGAAACACCATATATTTT.

The V gene is TRBV20-1, the J gene TRBJ1-2; 9 nucleotides agree with TRBD1. V was pared by 4 bases and J by 6 bases, with 12 bases of the junction left unmatched. The CDR3 length is 15 residues. Germline V gene lookup returns CDR1 DFQATT and CDR2 SNEGSKA (reference sequence). The CDR3 reads CSATRIQGAVDGYTF. The CDR3 coding sequence is TGCAGTGCTACACGGATACAGGGGGCAGTGGATGGCTACACCTTC.

This chain connects TRBV11-2 to TRBJ2-3, with TRBD1 as a possible D gene (6 bases). The CDR3 consists of 14 residues. Trimming left V 8 bases short and J 3 bases short, with 15 bases between. In germline, CDR1 is SGHAT, CDR2 FQNNGV. Here the CDR3 reads CASGTSGLTDTQYF. CDR3 sequence (DNA): TGTGCCAGCGGGACATCGGGCTTAACAGATACGCAGTATTTT.